Listed here are 13 T cell receptor beta chains from one sample, sequenced in a study of identical twins. A single record per CDR3 protein comes from TCRdb applying MiXCR to the 5' RACE reads. The sample comprises 1,800,000 or so distinct CDR3 sequences, roughly 35% of which are singletons, and around 0.25% rests with the top ten. Sequencing used cord blood. The source is a newborn girl in good health.

The chain combines TRBV10-3 with TRBJ1-1; unclear D gene. Trimming took 4 bases from V and 2 from J, leaving 8 bases between them. CDR3 length equals 13 residues. Looked up from germline, CDR1 is ENHRY and CDR2 is SYGVKD. CDR3: CAISVSQNTEAFF. The CDR3 DNA sequence: TGTGCCATCAGTGTATCCCAAAACACTGAAGCTTTCTTT.

The chain uses TRBV7-9 and TRBJ1-1; a possible D gene is TRBD1 (5 bases). V was pared by 1 base and J by 4 bases, with 13 bases between. The CDR3 totals 15 residues. CDR1 SEHNR and CDR2 FQNEAQ come from the germline V gene (reference sequence). CDR3 amino acids: CASSLDEGSGTEAFF. Written as DNA, the CDR3 is TGTGCCAGCAGCTTAGATGAGGGGAGTGGCACTGAAGCTTTCTTT. Looking up the rest from reference TRBV7-9 and TRBJ1-1 gives the full variable domain: DTGVSQNPRHKITKRGQNVTFRCDPISEHNRLYWYRQTLGQGPEFLTYFQNEAQLEKSRLLSDRFSAERPKGSFSTLEIQRTEQGDSAMYLCASSLDEGSGTEAFFGQGTRLTVV.

In its sample, this clonotype was seen many times. The rearrangement links TRBV29-1 to TRBJ2-3; D gene ambiguous. The length of the CDR3 is 12 residues. The germline V and J ends were trimmed by 0 bases and 1 base, with 2 bases remaining between them. Germline CDR1 reads SQVTM; CDR2 reads ANQGSEA. The CDR3 bases are TGCAGCGTTGAAGACGGCACAGATACGCAGTATTTT. Translating it yields CSVEDGTDTQYF.

This clonotype was seen more than once but under ten times. CDR3 residues: CAIRGSGGAYNEQFF. The CDR3 coding sequence is TGTGCCATCCGGGGAAGCGGGGGGGCCTACAATGAGCAGTTCTTC. The chain is built from TRBV10-3 and TRBJ2-1; 10 nucleotides match TRBD2. Germline V CDR1 and CDR2: ENHRY, SYGVKD. The V and J ends lost 8 bases and 2 bases, in that order; junction bases with no gene match: 6. The CDR3 loop spans 15 amino acids.

The gene calls are TRBV7-2 and TRBJ1-1; no firm D call. Germline V gene sequence: CDR1 SGHTA, CDR2 FQGNSA. The CDR3 length is 16 residues. Trimming left V 1 base short and J 0 bases short, with 12 bases between. Here the CDR3 DNA reads TGTGCCAGCAGCTTAGGGGTGCATTTGATGAACACTGAAGCTTTCTTT. This sequence encodes CASSLGVHLMNTEAFF. Drawing the rest from reference TRBV7-2 and TRBJ1-1, the complete variable domain is GAGVSQSPSNKVTEKGKDVELRCDPISGHTALYWYRQSLGQGLEFLIYFQGNSAPDKSGLPSDRFSAERTGGSVSTLTIQRTQQEDSAVYLCASSLGVHLMNTEAFFGQGTRLTVV.

This clonotype has at least ten counts. The V gene is TRBV6-6, the J gene TRBJ2-6; D remains ambiguous. V lost 1 base to trimming and J lost 1 base, with 5 bases between them. This CDR3 contains 15 residues. CDR1 MNHNY and CDR2 SVGAGI come from the germline V gene (reference sequence). Here the CDR3 reads CASSYFGSGANVLTF. CDR3 DNA: TGTGCCAGCAGTTACTTCGGATCTGGGGCCAACGTCCTGACTTTC.

The chain joins TRBV5-5 to TRBJ1-3; D uncertain. The CDR3 runs 15 residues. Trimming shortened V by 4 bases and J by 0 bases, and 11 bases separated the two germline ends. The germline CDR1 and CDR2 sequences are SGHKS and YYEKEE (reference sequence). CDR3 sequence: CASSPGGSSGNTIYF. The CDR3 nucleotides read TGTGCCAGCAGCCCTGGAGGGAGCTCTGGAAACACCATATATTTT.

The chain couples TRBV10-3 to TRBJ2-3; D remains ambiguous. Germline CDR1 and CDR2: ENHRY and SYGVKD. The V end was cut by 2 bases, the J end by 10 bases, with 13 bases between. CDR3 length: 13 residues. The CDR3 loop reads CAISEKTALAQYF. Here the CDR3 DNA reads TGTGCCATCAGTGAGAAGACGGCCCTCGCGCAGTATTTT.

The chain recombines TRBV20-1 with TRBJ2-5; 12 bases agree with TRBD2. The J call may be incorrect, as the DNA end agrees better with TRBJ2-7. Germline-derived CDR1 and CDR2 are DFQATT and SNEGSKA (reference sequence). The CDR3 is made up of 15 amino acids. The CDR3 loop reads CSASGLAGTLHEQYF. Here the CDR3 DNA reads TGCAGTGCTAGTGGACTAGCGGGAACGTTACACGAGCAGTACTTC.

In this sample, this clonotype turned up many times. This chain links TRBV7-2 with TRBJ1-2, with D unclear. Between the trimmed V and J ends, which lost 1 base and 0 bases, there was a span of 6 bases. Per germline, CDR1 SGHTA and CDR2 FQGNSA. This CDR3 contains 14 residues. The CDR3: CASSLVETNYGYTF. The CDR3 region has the DNA TGTGCCAGCAGCTTAGTCGAGACTAACTATGGCTACACCTTC.

V gene TRBV7-2 combines with J gene TRBJ1-4; 7 bases align to TRBD1. The CDR3 totals 15 residues. The V gene end was trimmed by 1 base and the J gene end by 9 bases; junction bases not matched to a gene: 8. CDR1 SGHTA and CDR2 FQGNSA come from the germline V gene. The CDR3 spells CASSLGGTAQKKLFF. The CDR3 DNA reads as TGTGCCAGCAGCTTAGGAGGGACAGCGCAAAAAAAACTGTTTTTT.

This sequence joins TRBV6-4 and TRBJ2-1; 10 bases line up with TRBD2. CDR3 length: 15 residues. Trimming removed 8 bases from V and 1 base from J; junction bases left unmatched: 5. CDR1 is MRHNA and CDR2 is SNTAGT in the germline V gene. The CDR3 spells CASPKREGSYNEQFF. The CDR3 coding sequence is TGTGCCAGCCCAAAGCGGGAGGGTTCCTACAATGAGCAGTTCTTC.

In this sample, this clonotype turned up a few times. The V and J genes are TRBV19 and TRBJ1-2; a possible D gene is TRBD1 (6 bases). Germline V gene sequence: CDR1 LNHDA, CDR2 SQIVND (reference sequence). The CDR3 has 12 residues. V was pared by 7 bases and J by 4 bases, with 10 bases between. The CDR3 reads CASTYRAYGYTF. CDR3 coding DNA: TGTGCCAGTACTTACAGGGCCTATGGCTACACCTTC.